This T cell receptor beta chain was recovered during a study of blood T cell repertoires in COVID-19. Whole-study context: Some COVID-19 samples were acute and others convalescent; all came from the United States, Italy and Spain. Sources were T cells, B-cell-depleted T cells, or PBMCs; the material itself was cDNA or gDNA.

Original processing notes: Cell counts per sample came from amplifying reference gene primers. Sequencing used immunoSEQ multiplex PCR; TCRdb keeps in-frame clones, though not all of them. D and trimming come from the DNA, and the V and J calls and clone size come from that table. Of about 52,000 clones in the sample, over 75% are singletons; the top ten hold around a tenth. The germline V gene encodes CDR1 GTSNPN and CDR2 SVGIG (reference sequence). The CDR3 length is 15 residues. The V segment lost 4 bases and the J segment 6 bases; nucleotides outside the gene matches: 12. The Seattle patients joined while their infection was active and were tracked longitudinally afterward.

This TCR came from a man at least 80 years old with COVID-19, enrolled during active disease. The chain uses TRBV30 and TRBJ2-1, with 7 positions matching TRBD2. Sequences were obtained from peripheral blood. The CDR3, as DNA: TGTGCCTGGAAAGGGCGGGAGCTTGTGATCAATGAGCAGTTCTTC. This encodes CAWKGRELVINEQFF. Supplemented by reference TRBV30 and TRBJ2-1, the full variable domain reads SQTIHQWPATLVQPVGSPLSLECTVEGTSNPNLYWYRQAAGRGLQLLFYSVGIGQISSEVPQNLSASRPQDRQFILSSKKLLLSDSGFYLCAWKGRELVINEQFFGPGTRLTVL.